This T cell receptor (beta chain) was obtained from a study of Ad26.COV2.S vaccination and SARS-CoV-2 variants. Study in general: Intramuscular Ad26.COV2.S at 5x10^10 or 1x10^11 viral particles.

Clones were read by immunoSEQ multiplex PCR, and TCRdb kept only the in-frame ones, dropping some. The sample holds a few hundred thousand clones; around 87% are singletons and the top ten take roughly 3.6%. Treatment specified: 15 to 20 received Ad26.COV2.S at low or high dose, single or two shots; 5 received placebo; per-sample allocation not given. The study sampled participants on day 63 after the first vaccine or placebo injection. CDR3 length: 13 residues. Germline values: CDR1 SNHLY, CDR2 FYNNEI. Deletions cut 7 bases from V and 3 bases from J, with 12 bases between. About this clone: Antigen specificity is unknown.

Overall study findings and caveats: Substantial breadth in spike-specific CD8+ and CD4+ T cell responses was reportedly seen after vaccination. Ad26.COV2.S recipients had broader spike-specific TCRs (P = 0.0014).

This receptor was taken from a person between 18 and 65 years old who received the Ad26.COV2.S COVID-19 vaccine or a placebo. The starting material was peripheral blood, obtained in a trial of Ad26.COV2.S vaccine versus placebo. The chain has TRBV2 and TRBJ1-2; perhaps TRBD1 as D (5 bases). The CDR3 reads CASTGGGYYGYTF. CDR3 DNA sequence: TGTGCCAGCACTGGGGGGGGTTACTATGGCTACACCTTC.